This note documents a single T cell receptor beta chain sequence. As handled by the study authors: Reference gene primer amplification in the assay estimated nucleated cell counts. Assay used: immunoSEQ multiplex PCR; TCRdb lists only in-frame clones, some missing. Clonal size and the V and J genes are those of that table, whereas D and trimming came from the DNA. The sample has approximately 150,000 clones; roughly 89% are singletons. This entry is derived from a study of blood T cell repertoires in COVID-19. About the study: Spain, Italy and the United States supplied samples that represented acute and convalescent COVID-19. The cDNA or gDNA used as material had been derived from T cells, B-cell-depleted T cells, or PBMCs.

The CDR3 is 15 residues long. Germline CDR1 is LGHNA and CDR2 is YSLEER. V was pared by 3 bases and J by 1 base, with 13 bases between. Sample: peripheral blood. The clonotype comes from a woman between 45 and 65 years old with acute or convalescent COVID-19. The rearrangement joins TRBV4-3 to TRBJ2-7, with D maybe TRBD1 (6 bases). CDR3 DNA: TGCGCCAGCAGCCAGTCCGGGACACAGTCCTACGAGCAGTACTTC. Translated: CASSQSGTQSYEQYF.